One and the same sample provided the 17 T cell receptor beta chains below, sequenced in a study of blood T cell repertoires in COVID-19. Generated by immunoSEQ multiplex PCR, the TCRdb table keeps only in-frame clones and is missing some. The table shows about 250,000 clones, with approximately 90% occurring only once. Sequencing used peripheral blood. Receptors originate from a man aged 25 to 40 with acute or convalescent COVID-19.

CDR3 residues: CASSVSGGNQPQHF. CDR3 sequence (DNA): TGTGCCAGCTCAGTCAGCGGCGGCAATCAGCCCCAGCATTTT. The rearrangement links TRBV18 to TRBJ1-5; D is ambiguous. Germline V gene data show CDR1 as KGHSH and CDR2 as LQKENI. This CDR3 contains 14 residues. Trimming removed 5 bases at V and 2 bases at J, with 10 bases between.

In its sample, this clone was seen once. CDR3 in amino acids: CASSSGGGNYGYTF. CDR3 DNA: TGCGCCAGCAGCTCCGGGGGGGGTAACTATGGCTACACCTTC. The J gene is TRBJ1-2, the V gene TRBV5-1, with D perhaps TRBD1 (5 bases). The length of the CDR3 is 14 residues. V was cut by 3 bases and J by 1 base, with 10 bases left in between. Germline CDR1 reads SGHRS; CDR2 reads YFSETQ.

This clone was observed once. CDR3 nucleotides: TGTGCCTGGAGTCCTTGGCACTATGGCTACACCTTC. The encoded protein is CAWSPWHYGYTF. The chain employs TRBV30 and TRBJ1-2, with D uncertain. This CDR3 contains 12 residues. V lost 2 bases and J lost 3, with 7 bases in between. Germline V gene lookup returns CDR1 GTSNPN and CDR2 SVGIG (reference sequence).

This clone was recorded once. The genes are TRBV18 and TRBJ2-7; TRBD1 might be the D (6 bases). Per the germline V gene, CDR1 is KGHSH and CDR2 is LQKENI. The CDR3 covers 15 residues. V was pared by 3 bases and J by 4 bases, with 16 bases between. The CDR3 DNA follows: TGTGCCAGCTCACCCCGAACAGGGATGGGGTACGAGCAGTACTTC. The encoded protein is CASSPRTGMGYEQYF. Drawing the rest from reference TRBV18 and TRBJ2-7, the complete variable domain is NAGVMQNPRHLVRRRGQEARLRCSPMKGHSHVYWYRQLPEEGLKFMVYLQKENIIDESGMPKERFSAEFPKEGPSILRIQQVVRGDSAAYFCASSPRTGMGYEQYFGPGTRLTVT.

J is TRBJ1-5 and V is TRBV5-6, with no clear D. Per germline, CDR1 SGHDT and CDR2 YYEEEE. Trimming shortened V by 3 bases and J by 3 bases, and 10 bases separated the two germline ends. The CDR3 has 14 amino acids. CDR3 protein: CASSSRLNNQPQHF. For the CDR3, the DNA is TGTGCCAGCAGCTCTCGACTGAACAATCAGCCCCAGCATTTT.

The chain couples TRBV30 to TRBJ1-4, with 7 bases matching TRBD1. Losses at the gene ends were 3 bases for V and 7 bases for J; bases not matched to a gene: 5. CDR3 size: 13 residues. CDR1 and CDR2 from the germline V gene are GTSNPN and SVGIG (reference sequence). CDR3 bases: TGTGCCTGGAGCCTAAACAGGGGTGAAAAACTGTTTTTT. It codes for CAWSLNRGEKLFF.

This clone was observed once. The chain combines TRBV2 with TRBJ1-5; 10 positions agree with TRBD1. CDR1 and CDR2 (germline): SNHLY, FYNNEI. The CDR3 covers 15 residues. Trimming cost V 3 bases and J 6 bases; bases outside gene matches: 5. CDR3 sequence: CASSDLGQGIQPQHF. DNA for the CDR3: TGTGCCAGCAGTGATTTGGGACAGGGGATTCAGCCCCAGCATTTT.

This chain links TRBV6-5 with TRBJ1-1; D gene uncertain. The CDR3 consists of 13 residues. Germline assignment: CDR1 MNHEY and CDR2 SVGAGI. V was pared by 6 bases and J by 11 bases, with 19 bases between. The CDR3 region has the DNA TGTGCCAGCAGCCCCGGTCCTACTAACGGGGCTTTCTTT. Translated, it gives CASSPGPTNGAFF.

The chain is built from TRBV15 and TRBJ2-1; TRBD2 matches 11 bases. V shed 1 base and J 5 bases; nucleotides not matched to a gene: 4. Germline V gene data show CDR1 as LNHNV and CDR2 as YYDKDF (reference sequence). The CDR3 is made up of 16 amino acids. The CDR3 region has the DNA TGTGCCACCAGCAGAGTGCAACTAGCGGGGGACAATGAGCAGTTCTTC. It codes for CATSRVQLAGDNEQFF.

This clone appeared once. The chain links TRBV29-1 to TRBJ2-7; 12 bases align to TRBD1. CDR1 is SQVTM, CDR2 ANQGSEA, per germline. V gave up 4 bases and J gave up 7 bases; unmatched junction bases: 5. The CDR3 spans 13 residues. In DNA, the CDR3 is TGCAGCGTTGTGGGGACAGGGGGCTTTGAGCAGTACTTC. Translated: CSVVGTGGFEQYF.

The chain uses TRBV3-1 (or the pseudogene TRBV3-2) and TRBJ1-3, with D tentatively TRBD1 (6 bases). Trimming removed 3 bases at V and 1 base at J, with 7 bases between. Germline values: CDR1 LGHDT, CDR2 YNNKEL (reference sequence). This CDR3 spans 14 amino acids. CDR3 coding DNA: TGTGCCAGCAGCCATACAGGGTCTGGAAACACCATATATTTT. Translating gives CASSHTGSGNTIYF.

The chain carries TRBV9 and TRBJ1-2, with a weak D call TRBD1 (5 bases). Trimming stripped 5 bases from V and 5 bases from J, with 10 bases between. From germline, CDR1 is SGDLS and CDR2 YYNGEE. The CDR3 consists of 12 residues. The chain's CDR3 is CASSWGGYGYTF. Written as DNA, the CDR3 is TGTGCCAGCAGTTGGGGGGGATATGGCTACACCTTC.

The genes are TRBV5-1 and TRBJ2-5; D gene unclear. The length of the CDR3 is 14 residues. Trimming removed 4 bases at V and 0 bases at J, with 10 bases between. From germline, CDR1 is SGHRS and CDR2 YFSETQ. The DNA of the CDR3 is TGCGCCAGCAGCCTTCTGGCCAACCAAGAGACCCAGTACTTC. This codes for CASSLLANQETQYF.

This sequence joins TRBV6-1 and TRBJ1-5; D possibly corresponds to TRBD1 (5 bases). Trimming took 6 bases from V and 12 from J, leaving 15 bases between them. The CDR3 loop spans 12 amino acids. Germline V gene sequence: CDR1 MNHNS, CDR2 SASEGT. Written as DNA, the CDR3 is TGTGCCAGCAGAGCCGCAGGGTTGGGCCAGCATTTT. It yields the protein CASRAAGLGQHF.

This clone was recorded only once. The V and J genes are TRBV27 and TRBJ2-7; 10 nucleotides line up with TRBD1. The germline V gene encodes CDR1 MNHEY and CDR2 SMNVEV (reference sequence). With V trimmed by 4 bases and J by 7 bases, 10 bases remained unmatched. The CDR3 runs 15 residues. CDR3 protein: CASSSGTGVGSEQYF. In DNA form, the CDR3 reads TGTGCCAGCAGTTCCGGGACAGGGGTAGGGTCAGAGCAGTACTTC.

The V and J genes are TRBV5-6 and TRBJ2-5, with D tentatively TRBD2 (6 bases). V was cut by 6 bases and J by 3 bases, with 9 bases left in between. Germline V gene lookup returns CDR1 SGHDT and CDR2 YYEEEE. The CDR3 runs 12 residues. CDR3 loop: CASTWGEETQYF. The CDR3 DNA sequence: TGTGCCAGCACCTGGGGGGAAGAGACCCAGTACTTC. The variable domain in full, completed from reference TRBV5-6 and TRBJ2-5, reads DAGVTQSPTHLIKTRGQQVTLRCSPKSGHDTVSWYQQALGQGPQFIFQYYEEEERQRGNFPDRFSGHQFPNYSSELNVNALLLGDSALYLCASTWGEETQYFGPGTRLLVL.

The chain uses TRBV5-1 and TRBJ2-6; a weak D match, TRBD2 (5 bases). The CDR3 runs to 17 residues. Germline-derived CDR1 and CDR2 are SGHRS and YFSETQ. Trimming pared 1 base from V and 3 bases from J, leaving 14 bases between. The CDR3 DNA is TGCGCCAGCAGCTTGTCTCGTGGAGAGGGTGGGGCCAACGTCCTGACTTTC. Translated: CASSLSRGEGGANVLTF. Drawing the rest from reference TRBV5-1 and TRBJ2-6, the complete variable domain is KAGVTQTPRYLIKTRGQQVTLSCSPISGHRSVSWYQQTPGQGLQFLFEYFSETQRNKGNFPGRFSGRQFSNSRSEMNVSTLELGDSALYLCASSLSRGEGGANVLTFGAGSRLTVL.